The 20 T cell receptor beta chains below all came from one sample that was sequenced in a study of shared clonotypes between healthy human individuals. Libraries were prepared by immunoSEQ multiplex PCR; TCRdb keeps only in-frame clonotypes and omits some of them. The profile shows fewer than 1.8 million clones, 98% of them singletons. Sequencing was done on a sample of naive CD4+ T cells sorted from blood. Subset specified: CD45RA+ positively selected. The source of these receptors is a man aged 25-45 years in good health.

This chain links TRBV7-3 with TRBJ2-2, with TRBD2 matching over 7 bases. The germline CDR1 and CDR2 sequences are SGHTA and FQGTGA. Trimming at V came to 5 bases and at J to 5 bases, leaving 17 bases not matched to a gene. This CDR3 comprises 18 residues. The CDR3 reads CASSPAAAGIRGTGELFF. CDR3 DNA sequence: TGTGCCAGCAGCCCGGCGGCAGCGGGAATAAGAGGAACCGGGGAGCTGTTTTTT.

In regard to this clone: This sample also contains other DNA sequences that code for the same CDR3. The genes are TRBV6-5 and TRBJ2-7; 9 bases fit TRBD1. This CDR3 region has 13 residues. Germline V gene lookup returns CDR1 MNHEY and CDR2 SVGAGI. J gave up 3 bases and V 6 bases, and 3 bases lay outside the gene matches. The CDR3 region has the DNA TGTGCCAGCAGCCGGGACAGGGACTACGAGCAGTACTTC. Its protein is CASSRDRDYEQYF.

This chain links TRBV6-1 with TRBJ2-7; D remains unclear. This CDR3 has 13 residues. Germline assignment: CDR1 MNHNS and CDR2 SASEGT. V gave up 5 bases and J gave up 7 bases, with 15 bases separating them. The CDR3 loop reads CASSPRTIWEQYF. The DNA for the CDR3 is TGTGCCAGCAGTCCCCGTACTATTTGGGAGCAGTACTTC.

The chain is built from TRBV5-1 and TRBJ2-5, with D unclear. CDR1 is SGHRS and CDR2 is YFSETQ in the germline V gene. The germline V and J ends were trimmed by 4 bases and 4 bases, with 5 bases remaining between them. The CDR3 covers 11 residues. CDR3 region: CASSVAETQYF. The DNA of the CDR3 is TGCGCCAGCAGCGTAGCAGAGACCCAGTACTTC.

The V call is TRBV10-3, the J call TRBJ2-2, with D perhaps being TRBD1 or TRBD2 (5 bases each). In germline, CDR1 is ENHRY, CDR2 SYGVKD. Trimming cost V 4 bases and J 3 bases, with 12 bases left between them. The CDR3 runs to 15 residues. The CDR3 nucleotides read TGTGCCATCAGTGGGTGGGACGGAGACACCGGGGAGCTGTTTTTT. This sequence encodes CAISGWDGDTGELFF.

The chain is built from TRBV2 and TRBJ2-1, with TRBD1 matching 9 bases. V shed 6 bases, J shed 8 bases, and the junction held 8 bases outside the gene matches. CDR3 length: 14 amino acids. Germline V gene sequence: CDR1 SNHLY, CDR2 FYNNEI. Here the CDR3 DNA reads TGTGCCAGCAGGGGGGACAGGGTGGACCATGAGCAGTTCTTC. This codes for CASRGDRVDHEQFF.

This clone has just one count. The chain has TRBV28 and TRBJ2-1; 9 nucleotides agree with TRBD2. Unmatched junction bases numbered 13, after V lost 2 bases and J lost 8 bases. In germline, CDR1 is MDHEN, CDR2 SYDVKM. This CDR3 spans 17 amino acids. CDR3 protein: CASSLVGPSGRPYEQFF. The CDR3 DNA reads as TGTGCCAGCAGTTTAGTTGGGCCCAGCGGGAGGCCCTATGAGCAGTTCTTC.

This chain uses TRBV9 with TRBJ1-1, with no clear D. The CDR3 sequence is 13 residues long. Per germline, CDR1 SGDLS and CDR2 YYNGEE. Trimming removed 0 bases at V and 1 base at J, with 4 bases between. Written as DNA, the CDR3 is TGTGCCAGCAGCGTAGAACAGAACACTGAAGCTTTCTTT. Amino acid sequence: CASSVEQNTEAFF.

The rearrangement uses TRBV5-1 and TRBJ2-2; D not certain. The germline V gene encodes CDR1 SGHRS and CDR2 YFSETQ. The CDR3 extends over 15 amino acids. V dropped 0 bases and J dropped 5 bases, with 11 bases sitting between them. For the CDR3, the DNA is TGCGCCAGCAGCTTGGAAAGGACGCCGACCGGGGAGCTGTTTTTT. Amino acid sequence: CASSLERTPTGELFF.

The chain employs TRBV15 and TRBJ2-7, with D possibly TRBD1 on 6 matching bases. Trimming left V 0 bases short and J 13 bases short, with 16 bases between. CDR3 length: 13 amino acids. The germline V gene has CDR1 LNHNV and CDR2 YYDKDF (reference sequence). CDR3 protein: CATSRDQQGIPYF. Written as DNA, the CDR3 is TGTGCCACCAGCAGAGATCAGCAGGGGATCCCCTACTTC.

The chain recombines TRBV6-5 with TRBJ2-1; TRBD2 agrees at 11 bases. The CDR3 contains 15 residues. V lost 6 bases and J lost 4; bases outside the gene matches: 5. Germline CDR1 reads MNHEY; CDR2 reads SVGAGI. The CDR3 sequence: CASRGLAAEYNEQFF. In nucleotides, the CDR3 is TGTGCCAGCAGGGGACTAGCGGCAGAGTACAATGAGCAGTTCTTC.

V and J are TRBV7-9 and TRBJ2-7; D is possibly TRBD2 (6 bases). The CDR3 has 13 residues. The germline V gene encodes CDR1 SEHNR and CDR2 FQNEAQ (reference sequence). Trimming shortened V by 4 bases and J by 4 bases, and 11 bases separated the two germline ends. This CDR3 reads CASSSISGYEQYF. Here the CDR3 DNA reads TGTGCCAGCAGCTCTATTAGCGGTTACGAGCAGTACTTC.

The J gene is TRBJ2-1, the V gene TRBV29-1, with 7 bases matching TRBD2. The CDR3 covers 11 residues. V trimming: 7 bases; J trimming: 7 bases; junction bases outside the gene matches: 4. Germline CDR1 SQVTM, CDR2 ANQGSEA. Written as DNA, the CDR3 is TGCAGCGGCTTTAGCGGGAATGAGCAGTTCTTC. Protein sequence: CSGFSGNEQFF.

V and J are TRBV14 and TRBJ2-7; D is ambiguous. V was cut by 2 bases and J by 8 bases, with 16 bases left in between. Germline loops: CDR1 SGHDN, CDR2 FVKESK. The CDR3 consists of 14 residues. CDR3 residues: CASSQPSSPPKQYF. CDR3 sequence (DNA): TGTGCCAGCAGCCAACCTAGTTCCCCTCCCAAGCAGTACTTC.

The chain is built from TRBV7-2 and TRBJ2-1; 8 bases are a match to TRBD2. CDR1 and CDR2 from the germline V gene are SGHTA and FQGNSA. This CDR3 has 14 residues. V was pared by 3 bases and J by 5 bases, with 3 bases of the junction left unmatched. The CDR3 here is CASSFGLADNEQFF. In DNA form, the CDR3 reads TGTGCCAGCAGCTTCGGACTAGCTGACAATGAGCAGTTCTTC.

The J gene is TRBJ1-2, the V gene TRBV2, with D unresolved. Germline V lookup: CDR1 SNHLY, CDR2 FYNNEI. V was pared by 4 bases and J by 0 bases, with 9 bases between. This CDR3 has 14 residues. DNA of the CDR3: TGTGCCAGCAGTGGACTAAAAACTAACTATGGCTACACCTTC. This encodes CASSGLKTNYGYTF.

CDR3: CASSNPWDRRPYEQYF. Here the CDR3 DNA reads TGTGCCAGCAGTAACCCATGGGACAGGCGACCCTACGAGCAGTACTTC. The rearrangement joins TRBV28 to TRBJ2-7, with 8 nucleotides matching TRBD1. This CDR3 contains 16 residues. CDR1 is MDHEN and CDR2 is SYDVKM in the germline V gene. The V and J ends lost 5 bases and 2 bases, in that order; junction bases with no gene match: 11.

This clone was counted once. The DNA of the CDR3 is TGTGCCAGCAGCTCTAGTGGGGGGGCTGGCCTGAACACCGGGGAGCTGTTTTTT. It specifies CASSSSGGAGLNTGELFF. V and J are TRBV7-6 and TRBJ2-2; D might be TRBD2 (7 bases). CDR3 size: 18 residues. Germline CDR1 reads SGHVS; CDR2 reads FNYEAQ. V lost 4 bases, J lost 1 base, and 19 bases lay in between. The full variable domain, with the rest looked up from reference TRBV7-6 and TRBJ2-2, is GAGVSQSPRYKVTKRGQDVALRCDPISGHVSLYWYRQALGQGPEFLTYFNYEAQQDKSGLPNDRFSAERPEGSISTLTIQRTEQRDSAMYRCASSSSGGAGLNTGELFFGEGSRLTVL.

The chain combines TRBV5-5 with TRBJ2-7; 10 bases are a match to TRBD1. CDR3 size: 17 residues. Trimming at V came to 6 bases and at J to 0 bases, leaving 12 bases not matched to a gene. The germline V gene has CDR1 SGHKS and CDR2 YYEKEE (reference sequence). The CDR3 DNA sequence: TGTGCCAGCACCCGCCGGGACAGGGGCCGTATCTCCTACGAGCAGTACTTC. Translated: CASTRRDRGRISYEQYF.

This chain joins TRBV4-1 and TRBJ2-5; D is ambiguous. V was cut by 0 bases and J by 1 base, with 9 bases left in between. CDR1 is MGHRA, CDR2 YSYEKL, per germline. The CDR3 extends over 15 amino acids. The CDR3 nucleotides read TGCGCCAGCAGCCAAGATCGGCCGGTCCAAGAGACCCAGTACTTC. Protein sequence: CASSQDRPVQETQYF.